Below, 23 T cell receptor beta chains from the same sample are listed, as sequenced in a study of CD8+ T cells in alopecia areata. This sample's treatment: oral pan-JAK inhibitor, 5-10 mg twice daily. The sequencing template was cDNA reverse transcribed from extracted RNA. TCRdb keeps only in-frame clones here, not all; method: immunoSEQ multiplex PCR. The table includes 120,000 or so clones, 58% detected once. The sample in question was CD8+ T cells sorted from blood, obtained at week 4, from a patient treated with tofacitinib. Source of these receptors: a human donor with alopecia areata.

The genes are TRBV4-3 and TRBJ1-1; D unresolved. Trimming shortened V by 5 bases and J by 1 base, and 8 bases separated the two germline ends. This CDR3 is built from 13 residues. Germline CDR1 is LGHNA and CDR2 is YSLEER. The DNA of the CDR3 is TGCGCCAGCAGCGATGAAAGGAACACTGAAGCTTTCTTT. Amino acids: CASSDERNTEAFF.

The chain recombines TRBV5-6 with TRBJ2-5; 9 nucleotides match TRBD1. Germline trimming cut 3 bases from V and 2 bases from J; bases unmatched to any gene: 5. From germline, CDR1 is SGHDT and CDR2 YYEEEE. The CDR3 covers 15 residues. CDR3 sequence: CASSWGTGPQETQYF. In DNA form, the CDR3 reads TGTGCCAGCAGCTGGGGGACAGGGCCTCAAGAGACCCAGTACTTC. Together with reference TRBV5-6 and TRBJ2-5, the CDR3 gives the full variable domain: DAGVTQSPTHLIKTRGQQVTLRCSPKSGHDTVSWYQQALGQGPQFIFQYYEEEERQRGNFPDRFSGHQFPNYSSELNVNALLLGDSALYLCASSWGTGPQETQYFGPGTRLLVL.

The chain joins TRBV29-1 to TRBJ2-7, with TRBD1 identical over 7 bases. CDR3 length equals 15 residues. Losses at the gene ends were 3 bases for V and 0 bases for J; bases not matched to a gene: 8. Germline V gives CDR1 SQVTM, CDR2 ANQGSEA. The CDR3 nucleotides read TGCAGCGTTGAGATCGGGACAGATAGCTCCTACGAGCAGTACTTC. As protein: CSVEIGTDSSYEQYF.

This CDR3 reads CATSRVPRDGQYF. CDR3 sequence (DNA): TGTGCCACCAGCAGAGTACCCAGGGATGGGCAGTACTTC. This sequence joins TRBV15 and TRBJ2-7; tentative D call: TRBD1 (5 bases). Trimming removed 1 base from V and 9 bases from J, with 13 bases in between. This CDR3 region has 13 residues. Per the germline V gene, CDR1 is LNHNV and CDR2 is YYDKDF (reference sequence).

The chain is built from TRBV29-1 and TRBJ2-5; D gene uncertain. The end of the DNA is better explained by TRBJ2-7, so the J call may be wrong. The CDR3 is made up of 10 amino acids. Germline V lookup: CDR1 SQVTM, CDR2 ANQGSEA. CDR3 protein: CSAIRDEQYF. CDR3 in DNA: TGCAGCGCGATCAGAGACGAGCAGTACTTC.

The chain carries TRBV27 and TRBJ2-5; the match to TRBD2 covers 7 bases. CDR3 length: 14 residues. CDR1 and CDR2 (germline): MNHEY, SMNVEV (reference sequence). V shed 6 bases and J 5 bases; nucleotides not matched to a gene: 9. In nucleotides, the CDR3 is TGTGCCAGCAGAACAGCGGGGCCTGGGGAGACCCAGTACTTC. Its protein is CASRTAGPGETQYF.

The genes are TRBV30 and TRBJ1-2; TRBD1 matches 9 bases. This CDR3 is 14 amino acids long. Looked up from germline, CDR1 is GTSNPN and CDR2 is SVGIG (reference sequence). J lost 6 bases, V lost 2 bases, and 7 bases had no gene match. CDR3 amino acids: CAWSIPGQGHGYTF. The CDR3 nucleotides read TGTGCCTGGAGTATTCCCGGACAGGGGCATGGCTACACCTTC.

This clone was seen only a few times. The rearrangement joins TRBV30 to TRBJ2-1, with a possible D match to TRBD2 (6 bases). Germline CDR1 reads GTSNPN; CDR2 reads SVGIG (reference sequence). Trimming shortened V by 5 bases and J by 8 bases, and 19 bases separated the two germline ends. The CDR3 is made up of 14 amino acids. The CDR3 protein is CAWSRLGHRDEQFF. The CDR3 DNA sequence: TGTGCCTGGTCCAGACTAGGACATCGGGATGAGCAGTTCTTC. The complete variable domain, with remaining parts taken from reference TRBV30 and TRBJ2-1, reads SQTIHQWPATLVQPVGSPLSLECTVEGTSNPNLYWYRQAAGRGLQLLFYSVGIGQISSEVPQNLSASRPQDRQFILSSKKLLLSDSGFYLCAWSRLGHRDEQFFGPGTRLTVL.

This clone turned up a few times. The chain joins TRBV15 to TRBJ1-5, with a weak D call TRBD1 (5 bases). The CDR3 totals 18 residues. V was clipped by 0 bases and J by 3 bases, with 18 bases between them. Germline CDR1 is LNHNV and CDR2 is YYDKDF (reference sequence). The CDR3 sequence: CATSRETQAISPNQPQHF. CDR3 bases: TGTGCCACCAGCAGAGAAACACAGGCAATCTCCCCCAATCAGCCCCAGCATTTT.

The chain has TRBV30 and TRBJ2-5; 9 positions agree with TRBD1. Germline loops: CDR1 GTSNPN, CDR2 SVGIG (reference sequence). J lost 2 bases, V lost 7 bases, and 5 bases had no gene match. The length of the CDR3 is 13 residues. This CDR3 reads CASTGGRQETQYF. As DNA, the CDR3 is TGTGCCTCGACAGGGGGTCGGCAAGAGACCCAGTACTTC.

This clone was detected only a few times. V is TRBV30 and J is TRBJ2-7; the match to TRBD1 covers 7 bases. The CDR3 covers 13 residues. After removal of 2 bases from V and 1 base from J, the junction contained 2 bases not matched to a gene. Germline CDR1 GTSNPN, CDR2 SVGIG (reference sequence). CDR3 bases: TGTGCCTGGAGTTCGGACAGGTCCTACGAGCAGTACTTC. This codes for CAWSSDRSYEQYF. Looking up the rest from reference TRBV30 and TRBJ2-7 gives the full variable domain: SQTIHQWPATLVQPVGSPLSLECTVEGTSNPNLYWYRQAAGRGLQLLFYSVGIGQISSEVPQNLSASRPQDRQFILSSKKLLLSDSGFYLCAWSSDRSYEQYFGPGTRLTVT.

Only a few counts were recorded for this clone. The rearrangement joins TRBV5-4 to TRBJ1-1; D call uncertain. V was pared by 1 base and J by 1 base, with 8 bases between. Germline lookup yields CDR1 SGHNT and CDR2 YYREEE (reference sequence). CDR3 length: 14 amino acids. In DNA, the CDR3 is TGTGCCAGCAGCTTGATGGCAGGGAACACTGAAGCTTTCTTT. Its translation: CASSLMAGNTEAFF.

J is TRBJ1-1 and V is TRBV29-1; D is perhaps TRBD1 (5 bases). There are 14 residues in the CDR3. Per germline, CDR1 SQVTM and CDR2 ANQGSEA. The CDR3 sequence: CSATPGPGRTEAFF. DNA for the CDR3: TGCAGTGCGACTCCGGGGCCGGGGAGGACTGAAGCTTTCTTT.

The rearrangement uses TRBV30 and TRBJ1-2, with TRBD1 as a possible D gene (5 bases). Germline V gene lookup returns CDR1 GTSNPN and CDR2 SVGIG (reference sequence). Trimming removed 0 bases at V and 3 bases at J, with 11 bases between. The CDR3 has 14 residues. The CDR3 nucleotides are TGTGCCTGGAGTGTAGCGGGGGGGGACTATGGCTACACCTTC. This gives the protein CAWSVAGGDYGYTF. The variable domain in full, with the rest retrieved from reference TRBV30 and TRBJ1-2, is SQTIHQWPATLVQPVGSPLSLECTVEGTSNPNLYWYRQAAGRGLQLLFYSVGIGQISSEVPQNLSASRPQDRQFILSSKKLLLSDSGFYLCAWSVAGGDYGYTFGSGTRLTVV.

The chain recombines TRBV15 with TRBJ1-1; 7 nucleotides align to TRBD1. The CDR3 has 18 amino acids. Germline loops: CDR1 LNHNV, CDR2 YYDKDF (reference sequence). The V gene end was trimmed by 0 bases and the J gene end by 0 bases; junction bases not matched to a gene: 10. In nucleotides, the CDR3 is TGTGCCACCAGCAGAGATTGGATAGGGGGCAGGGTGAACACTGAAGCTTTCTTT. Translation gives CATSRDWIGGRVNTEAFF.

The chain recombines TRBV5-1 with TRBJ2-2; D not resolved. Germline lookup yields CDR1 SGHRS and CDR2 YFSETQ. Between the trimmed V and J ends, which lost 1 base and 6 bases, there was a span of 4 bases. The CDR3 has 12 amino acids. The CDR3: CASSLYPGELFF. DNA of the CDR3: TGCGCCAGCAGCTTGTATCCCGGGGAGCTGTTTTTT.

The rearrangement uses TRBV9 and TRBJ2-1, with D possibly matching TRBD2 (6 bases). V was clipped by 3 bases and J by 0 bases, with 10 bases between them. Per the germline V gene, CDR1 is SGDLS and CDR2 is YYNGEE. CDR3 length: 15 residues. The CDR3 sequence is CASSDVGGSYNEQFF. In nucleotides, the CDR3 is TGTGCCAGCAGCGACGTGGGGGGCTCCTACAATGAGCAGTTCTTC. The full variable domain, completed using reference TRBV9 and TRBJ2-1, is DSGVTQTPKHLITATGQRVTLRCSPRSGDLSVYWYQQSLDQGLQFLIQYYNGEERAKGNILERFSAQQFPDLHSELNLSSLELGDSALYFCASSDVGGSYNEQFFGPGTRLTVL.

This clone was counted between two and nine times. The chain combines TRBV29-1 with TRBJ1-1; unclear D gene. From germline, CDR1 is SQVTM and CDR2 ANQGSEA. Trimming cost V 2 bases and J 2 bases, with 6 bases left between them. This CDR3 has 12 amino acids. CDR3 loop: CSVEMGNTEAFF. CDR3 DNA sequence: TGCAGCGTTGAAATGGGAAACACTGAAGCTTTCTTT.

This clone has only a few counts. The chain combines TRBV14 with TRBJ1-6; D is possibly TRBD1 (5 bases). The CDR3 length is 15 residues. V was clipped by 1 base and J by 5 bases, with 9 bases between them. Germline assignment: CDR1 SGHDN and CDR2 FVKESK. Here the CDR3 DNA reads TGTGCCAGCAGCCAAGGACAGCCCAATAATTCACCCCTCCACTTT. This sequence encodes CASSQGQPNNSPLHF.

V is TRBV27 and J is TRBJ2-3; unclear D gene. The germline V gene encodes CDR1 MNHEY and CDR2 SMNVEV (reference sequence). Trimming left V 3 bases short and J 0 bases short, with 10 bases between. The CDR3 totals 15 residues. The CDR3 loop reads CASSFLMPSTDTQYF. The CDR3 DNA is TGTGCCAGCAGTTTCCTCATGCCTAGCACAGATACGCAGTATTTT.

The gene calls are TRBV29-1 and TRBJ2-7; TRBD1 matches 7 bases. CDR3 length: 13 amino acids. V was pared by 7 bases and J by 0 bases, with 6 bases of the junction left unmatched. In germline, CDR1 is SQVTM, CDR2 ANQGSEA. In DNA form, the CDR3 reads TGCAGCGGCCAGACAGGGTCCTCCTACGAGCAGTACTTC. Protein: CSGQTGSSYEQYF.

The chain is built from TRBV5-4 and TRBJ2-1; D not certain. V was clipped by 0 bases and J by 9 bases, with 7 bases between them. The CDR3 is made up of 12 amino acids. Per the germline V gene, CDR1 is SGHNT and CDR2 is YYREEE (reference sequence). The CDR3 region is CASSLDPVEQFF. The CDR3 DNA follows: TGTGCCAGCAGCTTGGATCCGGTTGAGCAGTTCTTC.

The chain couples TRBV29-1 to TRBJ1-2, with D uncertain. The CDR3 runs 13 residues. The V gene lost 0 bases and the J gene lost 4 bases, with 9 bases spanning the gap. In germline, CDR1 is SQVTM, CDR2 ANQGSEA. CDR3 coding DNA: TGCAGCGTTGAAGATCTGGGCTCCTATGGCTACACCTTC. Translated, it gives CSVEDLGSYGYTF.